The clone carrying this T cell receptor (beta chain) was detected ten times or more. This specimen belongs to a study of patients and donors after allogeneic stem cell transplantation. CDR3 length: 15 amino acids. Unmatched junction bases numbered 5, after V lost 3 bases and J lost 2 bases. Germline-derived CDR1 and CDR2 are MGHRA and YSYEKL. In TCRdb, the RT-PCR reads were re-called with MiXCR into one record per CDR3 protein. This repertoire shows approximately 430,000 distinct CDR3 sequences, 16% found once; its top ten account for over 6%. This chain links TRBV4-1 with TRBJ2-7; 9 positions match TRBD2. The clonotype was recovered from a human donor who was either an allogeneic HSCT recipient or a stem cell or donor lymphocyte infusion donor (not recorded which). It is not recorded whose cells these are; they may come from a transplant donor. The source material was blood, either unsorted or a sorted T cell fraction (not recorded which). DNA for the CDR3: TGCGCCAGCAGCCAGATAGCGGGAGACCCCTACGAGCAGTACTTC. Translating gives CASSQIAGDPYEQYF.